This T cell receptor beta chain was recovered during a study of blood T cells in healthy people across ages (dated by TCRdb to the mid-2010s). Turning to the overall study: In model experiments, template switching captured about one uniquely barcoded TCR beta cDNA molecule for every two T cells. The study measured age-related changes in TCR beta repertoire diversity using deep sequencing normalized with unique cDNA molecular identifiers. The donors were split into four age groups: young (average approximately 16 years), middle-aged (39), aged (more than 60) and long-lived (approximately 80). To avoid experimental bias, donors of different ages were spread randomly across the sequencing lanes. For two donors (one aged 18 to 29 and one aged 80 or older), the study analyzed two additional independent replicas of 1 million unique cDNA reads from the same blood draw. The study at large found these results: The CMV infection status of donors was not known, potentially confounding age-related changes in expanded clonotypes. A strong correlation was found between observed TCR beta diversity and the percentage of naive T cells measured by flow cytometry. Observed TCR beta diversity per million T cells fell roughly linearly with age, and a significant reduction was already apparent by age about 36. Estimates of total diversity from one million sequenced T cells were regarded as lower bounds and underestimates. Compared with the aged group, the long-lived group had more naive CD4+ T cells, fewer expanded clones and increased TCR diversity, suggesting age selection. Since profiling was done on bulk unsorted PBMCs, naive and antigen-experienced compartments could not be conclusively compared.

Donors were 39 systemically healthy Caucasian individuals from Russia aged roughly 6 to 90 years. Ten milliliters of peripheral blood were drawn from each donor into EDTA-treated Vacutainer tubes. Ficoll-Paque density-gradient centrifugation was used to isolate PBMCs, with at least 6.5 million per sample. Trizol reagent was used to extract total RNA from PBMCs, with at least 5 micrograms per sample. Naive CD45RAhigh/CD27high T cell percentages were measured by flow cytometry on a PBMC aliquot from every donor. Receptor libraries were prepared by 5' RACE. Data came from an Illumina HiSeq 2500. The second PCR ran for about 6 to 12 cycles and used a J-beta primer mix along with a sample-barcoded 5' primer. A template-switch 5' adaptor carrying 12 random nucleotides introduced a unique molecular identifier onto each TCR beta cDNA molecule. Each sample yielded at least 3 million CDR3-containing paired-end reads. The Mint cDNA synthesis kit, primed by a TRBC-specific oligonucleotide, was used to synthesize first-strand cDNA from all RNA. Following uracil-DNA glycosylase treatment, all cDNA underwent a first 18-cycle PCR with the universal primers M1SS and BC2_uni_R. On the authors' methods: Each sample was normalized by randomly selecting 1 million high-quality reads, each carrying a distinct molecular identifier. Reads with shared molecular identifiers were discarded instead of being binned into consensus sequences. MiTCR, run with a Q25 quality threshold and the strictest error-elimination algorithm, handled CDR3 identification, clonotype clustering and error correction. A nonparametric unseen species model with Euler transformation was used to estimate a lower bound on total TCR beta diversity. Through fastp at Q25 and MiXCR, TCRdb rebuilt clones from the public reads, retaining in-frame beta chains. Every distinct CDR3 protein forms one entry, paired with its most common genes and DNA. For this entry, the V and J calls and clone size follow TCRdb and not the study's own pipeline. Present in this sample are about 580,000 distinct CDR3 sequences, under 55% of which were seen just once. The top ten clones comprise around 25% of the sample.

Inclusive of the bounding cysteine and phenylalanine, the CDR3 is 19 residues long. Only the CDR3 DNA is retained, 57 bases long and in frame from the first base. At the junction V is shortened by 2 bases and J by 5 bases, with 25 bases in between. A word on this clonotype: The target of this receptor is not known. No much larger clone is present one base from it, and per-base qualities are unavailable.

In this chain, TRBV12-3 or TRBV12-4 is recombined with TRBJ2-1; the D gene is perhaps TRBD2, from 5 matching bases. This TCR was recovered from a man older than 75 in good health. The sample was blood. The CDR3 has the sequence CASSLRRSRESPYDNEQFF. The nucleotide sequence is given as TGTGCCAGCAGTTTACGGAGGTCACGGGAATCACCTTATGACAATGAGCAGTTCTTC.